This TCR beta chain derives from a study of spatial heterogeneity in lung cancer. Whole-study findings and limits: Tracking of ubiquitous and regional nonsynonymous mutations by counts of ubiquitous and regional expanded TCRs, respectively, was seen. It was found that expanded intratumoral alpha and beta TCR counts tracked tumor mutation counts.

MiXCR was run by TCRdb on the 5' RACE reads, yielding one entry per CDR3 protein. The table has just over 9,500 distinct CDR3 sequences, 8% to 10% seen once. This clonotype is termed medium-sized. Its target is not known. The time point was: sample taken at primary tumor resection. Samples were obtained from approximately 76 donors, all untreated early-stage non-small cell lung cancer patients. Unsorted whole RNA samples from tumor, nontumor lung or frozen PBMC were sequenced. This receptor was identified in a female donor with early-stage non-small cell lung cancer. The sample in question was lung tumor tissue, obtained at surgery.

The DNA for the CDR3 is TGTGCCAGCAGTTCTGGGAAAGGGGGCGCAGGTAGCAATCAGCCCCAGCATTTT. Translating gives CASSSGKGGAGSNQPQHF. The rearrangement joins TRBV6-5 to TRBJ1-5, with 7 nucleotides matching TRBD1. This CDR3 region has 18 residues. The trim removed 4 bases at V and 0 bases at J, leaving 12 bases unmatched. The germline V gene has CDR1 MNHEY and CDR2 SVGAGI.